Sequencing of this TCR beta chain was carried out in a study of T cell repertoires in cytomegalovirus infection. Background on the study: Matching HLA type and CMV infection were both indicated by public TCR beta signatures. Whole-study results and caveats: Predominance within the ex vivo response was attributable to HLA-C-restricted CMV-specific TCR beta clonotypes. Identification of carriers of CMV plus the relevant HLA was achieved through cumulative public TCR beta family frequency.

Between the trimmed V and J ends, which lost 4 bases and 4 bases, there was a span of 13 bases. Germline V gene lookup returns CDR1 MNHGY and CDR2 SAAAGT. This CDR3 has 14 amino acids. Concerning this clonotype itself: Antigen: not known.

TCRdb independently ran MiXCR on the reads; one entry per CDR3 protein. Altogether approximately 200,000 distinct CDR3 sequences are present, approximately 24% being singletons, with the ten largest covering 15% to 20%. This receptor was identified in a human donor in good health (CMV status not recorded). Some clones in this sample may be carry-over from other donors' samples. V is TRBV6-8 and J is TRBJ1-2; D not certain. The sample was CD8+ T cells from PBMCs. CDR3 sequence (DNA): TGTGCCAGCAGTTCCGGGCCCACCTTCTATGGCTACACCTTC. It encodes CASSSGPTFYGYTF.